The T cell receptor (beta chain) described here comes from a study of blood T cell repertoires in COVID-19. At the level of the study: COVID-19 samples from acute and convalescent phases originated in the United States, Italy and Spain. T cells, B-cell-depleted T cells, or PBMCs provided the cDNA or gDNA that served as material.

The CDR3 spans 15 residues. Germline CDR1 is SGHTA and CDR2 is FQGNSA. V gave up 3 bases and J gave up 0 bases, with 11 bases separating them. TCRdb's table, derived via immunoSEQ multiplex PCR, lists solely in-frame clones and lacks some. The sample has about 210,000 clones; around 90% are singletons. Which cohort a participant joined came from the clinical history participants gave. What the recovered Cohort 3 donors had was two negative PCRs, clearance, or symptom resolution. The source is a man aged 30 to 39 who had recovered from COVID-19. The J gene is TRBJ1-2, the V gene TRBV7-2; D may be TRBD1 (6 bases). Sample: PBMCs or T cells enriched from blood (not recorded which). This CDR3 is CASSFGDIANYGYTF. In nucleotides, the CDR3 is TGTGCCAGCAGCTTCGGGGACATAGCTAACTATGGCTACACCTTC.